This TCR beta chain was documented in a study of cytomegalovirus exposure and HLA in healthy donors. On the study more broadly: Tens of millions of unique TCRs from HLA-typed donors were held in an early data release. Whole-study results and caveats: A later analysis reportedly identified an Asian-associated ancestry cluster as carrying fewer N-insertions than the approximately 640-donor mean.

Turning to this clone: Its antigen is not identified.

A multiplex PCR was run with 60 Vbeta primers and 13 Jbeta primers. The protocol was immunoSEQ multiplex PCR, while the TCRdb copy is restricted to in-frame clones and leaves out a portion. The table includes about 180,000 clones, about four fifths detected once. Source material: PBMCs. The TCR was taken from a woman aged 25 to 45 in good health and CMV-seronegative.

This CDR3 is CAVGGEAFF. CDR3 nucleotide sequence: TGTGCCGTGGGGGGTGAAGCTTTCTTT. The chain uses TRBV30 and TRBJ1-1; TRBD1 is a possible D gene (5 bases). This CDR3 region has 9 residues. V lost 8 bases and J lost 7, with 8 bases in between. The germline CDR1 and CDR2 sequences are GTSNPN and SVGIG (reference sequence).